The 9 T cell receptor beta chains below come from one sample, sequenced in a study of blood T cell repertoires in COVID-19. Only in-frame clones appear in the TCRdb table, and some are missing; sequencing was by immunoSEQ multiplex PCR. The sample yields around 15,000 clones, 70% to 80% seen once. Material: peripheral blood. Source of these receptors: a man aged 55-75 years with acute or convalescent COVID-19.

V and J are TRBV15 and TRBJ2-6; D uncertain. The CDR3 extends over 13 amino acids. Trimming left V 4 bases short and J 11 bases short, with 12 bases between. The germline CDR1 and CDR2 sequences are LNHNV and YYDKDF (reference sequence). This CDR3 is CATSISPPDVLTF. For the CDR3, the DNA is TGTGCCACCAGCATCTCCCCCCCAGACGTCCTGACTTTC.

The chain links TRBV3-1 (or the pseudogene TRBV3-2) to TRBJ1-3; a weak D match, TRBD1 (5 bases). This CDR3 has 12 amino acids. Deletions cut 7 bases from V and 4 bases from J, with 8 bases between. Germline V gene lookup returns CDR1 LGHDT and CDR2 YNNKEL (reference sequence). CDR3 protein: CASTGLGNTIYF. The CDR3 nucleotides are TGTGCCAGCACAGGGTTGGGAAACACCATATATTTT.

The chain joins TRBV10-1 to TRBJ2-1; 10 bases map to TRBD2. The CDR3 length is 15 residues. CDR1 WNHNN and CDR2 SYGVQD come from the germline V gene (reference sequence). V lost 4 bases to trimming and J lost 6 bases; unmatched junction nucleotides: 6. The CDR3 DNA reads TGCGCCAGCAGTGCTAGGACTAGCGGAACCAATGAGCAGTTCTTC. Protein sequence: CASSARTSGTNEQFF.

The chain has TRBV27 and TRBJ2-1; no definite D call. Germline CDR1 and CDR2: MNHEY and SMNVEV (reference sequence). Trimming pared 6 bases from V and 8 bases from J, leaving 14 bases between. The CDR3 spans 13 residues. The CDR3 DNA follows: TGTGCCAGCAGCCTCGACCGAGGCTATGAGCAGTTCTTC. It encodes CASSLDRGYEQFF.

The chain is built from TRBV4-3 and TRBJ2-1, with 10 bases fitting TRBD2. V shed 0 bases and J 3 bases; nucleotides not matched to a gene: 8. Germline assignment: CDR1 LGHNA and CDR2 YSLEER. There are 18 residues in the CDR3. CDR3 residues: CASSQDKLAGIHYNEQFF. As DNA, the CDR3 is TGCGCCAGCAGCCAAGATAAACTAGCGGGGATACACTACAATGAGCAGTTCTTC.

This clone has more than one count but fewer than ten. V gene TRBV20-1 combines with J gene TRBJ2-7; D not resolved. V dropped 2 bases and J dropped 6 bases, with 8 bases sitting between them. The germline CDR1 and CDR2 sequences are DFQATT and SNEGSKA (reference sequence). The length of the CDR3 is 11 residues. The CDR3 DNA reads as TGCAGTGCTAGATCCGGTTTCGAGCAGTACTTC. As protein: CSARSGFEQYF.

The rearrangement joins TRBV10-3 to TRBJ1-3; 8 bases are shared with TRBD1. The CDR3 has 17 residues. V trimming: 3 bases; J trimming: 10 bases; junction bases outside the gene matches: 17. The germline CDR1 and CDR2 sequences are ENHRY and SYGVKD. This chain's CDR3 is CAISETLGQGGEKTIYF. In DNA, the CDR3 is TGTGCCATCAGTGAAACCCTTGGACAGGGAGGGGAAAAGACCATATATTTT.

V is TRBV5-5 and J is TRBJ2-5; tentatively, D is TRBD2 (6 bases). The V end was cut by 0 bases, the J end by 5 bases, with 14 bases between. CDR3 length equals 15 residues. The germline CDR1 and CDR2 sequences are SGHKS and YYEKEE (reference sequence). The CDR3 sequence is CASSLGGGRGETQYF. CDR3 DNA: TGTGCCAGCAGCTTGGGAGGAGGGAGAGGCGAGACCCAGTACTTC.

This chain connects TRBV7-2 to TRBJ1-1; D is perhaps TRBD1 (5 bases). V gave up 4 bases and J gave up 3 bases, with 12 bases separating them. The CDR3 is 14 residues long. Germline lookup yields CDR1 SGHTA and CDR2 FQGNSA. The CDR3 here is CASSSRVGDTEAFF. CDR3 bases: TGTGCCAGCAGCTCCAGGGTAGGGGACACTGAAGCTTTCTTT.